The 28 T cell receptor beta chains below were found in one sample sequenced in a study of spatial heterogeneity in lung cancer. Findings and limits, study-wide: Tumoral mutation counts were tracked by counts of expanded intratumoral alpha and beta TCRs.

For these TCRs, the target antigens are not known. This sample's time point: sample taken at primary tumor resection. A single record per CDR3 protein comes from TCRdb applying MiXCR to the 5' RACE reads. The data contain fewer than 30,000 distinct CDR3 sequences, 7.1% of them seen just once; the ten biggest clones take up about 24%. The sample in question was lung tumor tissue, obtained at surgery. These receptors came from a male donor with early-stage non-small cell lung cancer.

This chain links TRBV5-1 with TRBJ2-2; tentatively, D is TRBD2 (5 bases). CDR1 and CDR2 (germline): SGHRS, YFSETQ. This CDR3 spans 16 amino acids. V lost 0 bases and J 1 base, leaving 10 bases between the germline ends. The CDR3, as DNA: TGCGCCAGCAGCTTGGGTGACTATTGGAACACCGGGGAGCTGTTTTTT. Protein: CASSLGDYWNTGELFF. Full variable domain (remainder filled in from reference TRBV5-1 and TRBJ2-2): KAGVTQTPRYLIKTRGQQVTLSCSPISGHRSVSWYQQTPGQGLQFLFEYFSETQRNKGNFPGRFSGRQFSNSRSEMNVSTLELGDSALYLCASSLGDYWNTGELFFGEGSRLTVL.

Many counts were recorded for this clonotype. For the CDR3, the DNA is TGTGCCAGCAGCTTAGTATTGGGGGACACTGAAGCTTTCTTT. Protein sequence: CASSLVLGDTEAFF. This chain joins TRBV11-2 and TRBJ1-1; maybe TRBD1 (5 bases). The V end was cut by 1 base, the J end by 3 bases, with 9 bases between. The germline V gene has CDR1 SGHAT and CDR2 FQNNGV. There are 14 residues in the CDR3. Filled out from reference TRBV11-2 and TRBJ1-1, the complete variable domain reads EAGVAQSPRYKIIEKRQSVAFWCNPISGHATLYWYQQILGQGPKLLIQFQNNGVVDDSQLPKDRFSAERLKGVDSTLKIQPAKLEDSAVYLCASSLVLGDTEAFFGQGTRLTVV.

This clonotype was found many times. The rearrangement joins TRBV19 to TRBJ2-1; TRBD2 agrees at 14 bases. The V segment lost 5 bases and the J segment 4 bases; nucleotides outside the gene matches: 1. Germline V lookup: CDR1 LNHDA, CDR2 SQIVND (reference sequence). CDR3 length: 15 amino acids. CDR3 protein: CASSRTSGGYNEQFF. DNA for the CDR3: TGTGCCAGTAGTCGGACTAGCGGGGGGTACAATGAGCAGTTCTTC.

This clonotype was picked up many times. The chain has TRBV6-5 and TRBJ1-5, with D perhaps TRBD1 (5 bases). CDR1 is MNHEY, CDR2 SVGAGI, per germline. V was trimmed by 6 bases and J by 2 bases, leaving 14 bases between them. The CDR3 extends over 15 amino acids. CDR3 nucleotides: TGTGCCAGCAGCTTGCTTGGGGGTGGCAATCAGCCCCAGCATTTT. Translating it yields CASSLLGGGNQPQHF.

Many counts were recorded for this clonotype. The chain recombines TRBV5-6 with TRBJ2-7, with D perhaps matching TRBD2 (5 bases). The CDR3 has 13 amino acids. Germline V gene sequence: CDR1 SGHDT, CDR2 YYEEEE. The V end lost 2 bases, the J end lost 0 bases, and 6 bases lay between the germline ends. CDR3 protein: CASSLGSSYEQYF. The CDR3 DNA sequence: TGTGCCAGCAGCTTAGGGAGCTCCTACGAGCAGTACTTC.

At least ten counts were recorded for this clonotype. This chain connects TRBV7-2 to TRBJ2-5; either TRBD1 or TRBD2 may supply D (6 bases each). Germline CDR1 SGHTA, CDR2 FQGNSA. V was cut by 5 bases and J by 5 bases, with 21 bases left in between. This CDR3 has 16 amino acids. The CDR3 reads CASSNRNRAGLETQYF. The CDR3 DNA is TGTGCCAGCAGCAACCGTAACAGGGCGGGGTTGGAGACCCAGTACTTC.

This clonotype was picked up many times. This sequence joins TRBV28 and TRBJ1-1, with 7 bases matching TRBD1. Germline CDR1 reads MDHEN; CDR2 reads SYDVKM. The CDR3 spans 15 residues. After removal of 5 bases from V and 3 bases from J, the junction contained 9 bases not matched to a gene. CDR3 amino acids: CASSPAQGMDTEAFF. The CDR3 bases are TGTGCCAGCAGTCCCGCACAGGGGATGGACACTGAAGCTTTCTTT.

This clonotype was observed many times. V gene TRBV11-1 combines with J gene TRBJ2-5; 7 nucleotides align to TRBD1. V lost 1 base and J lost 1; bases outside the gene matches: 9. The CDR3 is 17 amino acids. Germline V gene data show CDR1 as SGHAT and CDR2 as FQDESV (reference sequence). CDR3 sequence reads: CASSLGWDSYSQETQYF. In DNA, the CDR3 is TGTGCCAGCAGCTTAGGTTGGGACAGCTATTCCCAAGAGACCCAGTACTTC.

This clonotype was picked up many times. V usage is TRBV20-1 and J usage is TRBJ2-5, with D maybe TRBD2 (5 bases). Trimming took 1 base from V and 0 from J, leaving 9 bases between them. Germline assignment: CDR1 DFQATT and CDR2 SNEGSKA (reference sequence). This CDR3 has 14 residues. CDR3 protein: CSARADSYQETQYF. CDR3 DNA: TGCAGTGCTAGAGCGGACTCGTACCAAGAGACCCAGTACTTC.

This clonotype has ten or more counts. V usage is TRBV9 and J usage is TRBJ1-2; unclear D gene. Per the germline V gene, CDR1 is SGDLS and CDR2 is YYNGEE. With 2 bases removed from V and 2 bases from J, the gap between germline ends came to 7 bases. This CDR3 contains 13 residues. The CDR3 DNA sequence: TGTGCCAGCAGCGTTACAGAGAACTATGGCTACACCTTC. Protein product: CASSVTENYGYTF.

This clonotype was detected many times. The chain combines TRBV11-3 with TRBJ2-7; no clear D. Trimming cost V 1 base and J 7 bases, with 17 bases left between them. The CDR3 has 15 residues. In germline, CDR1 is SGHNT, CDR2 YENEEA. The CDR3 nucleotides read TGTGCCAGCAGCTTAGTATCCGGATCCCTGGGGGAGCAGTACTTC. This sequence encodes CASSLVSGSLGEQYF. The complete variable domain, with remaining parts taken from reference TRBV11-3 and TRBJ2-7, reads EAGVVQSPRYKIIEKKQPVAFWCNPISGHNTLYWYLQNLGQGPELLIRYENEEAVDDSQLPKDRFSAERLKGVDSTLKIQPAELGDSAVYLCASSLVSGSLGEQYFGPGTRLTVT.

As regards this clonotype: This may stem from a read error, because a much larger clone lies one nucleotide away. The chain joins TRBV20-1 to TRBJ2-3; D gene unclear. The end of the DNA fits TRBJ1-5 better, so the J call may be wrong. CDR3 size: 13 residues. CDR1 DFQATT and CDR2 SNEGSKA come from the germline V gene (reference sequence). The CDR3 DNA is TGCAGTGCTAGTCTGGTGAGCACAGATACGCAGCATTTT. This translates into CSASLVSTDTQHF.

This chain links TRBV10-3 with TRBJ2-1; D unclear. This CDR3 comprises 11 residues. The V and J ends lost 8 bases and 8 bases respectively, with 10 bases between them. The germline CDR1 and CDR2 sequences are ENHRY and SYGVKD. The chain's CDR3 is CAISMADEQFF. The DNA of the CDR3 is TGTGCCATCTCGATGGCGGATGAGCAGTTCTTC.

This sequence joins TRBV7-9 and TRBJ1-2; D is possibly TRBD1 (6 bases). From germline, CDR1 is SEHNR and CDR2 FQNEAQ (reference sequence). The CDR3 loop spans 16 amino acids. The V and J ends lost 6 bases and 4 bases respectively, with 21 bases between them. CDR3 nucleotide sequence: TGTGCCAGCAGTCTCTTTTCAGGGGAAAGGCTCTATGGCTACACCTTC. As protein: CASSLFSGERLYGYTF.

The J gene is TRBJ2-3, the V gene TRBV6-2 or TRBV6-3, with TRBD2 matching 8 bases. CDR1 MNHEY and CDR2 SVGEGT come from the germline V gene. J lost 6 bases, V lost 2 bases, and 22 bases had no gene match. The CDR3 is 20 residues long. The CDR3 nucleotides are TGTGCCAGCAGTTACCGCCCCTCGGGACTAGTGGGGGCTGTTCAGGATACGCAGTATTTT. Its protein product is CASSYRPSGLVGAVQDTQYF.

This chain links TRBV5-1 with TRBJ2-2; a weak D match, TRBD2 (6 bases). Germline-derived CDR1 and CDR2 are SGHRS and YFSETQ. The CDR3 sequence is 16 residues long. The germline V and J ends were trimmed by 2 bases and 5 bases, with 16 bases remaining between them. This CDR3 is CASSFSGTGVTGELFF. CDR3 nucleotide sequence: TGCGCCAGCAGCTTTTCCGGGACGGGGGTAACCGGGGAGCTGTTTTTT.

This clonotype was picked up a small number of times. V and J are TRBV9 and TRBJ2-3, with D maybe TRBD2 (6 bases). The CDR3 runs to 15 residues. In germline, CDR1 is SGDLS, CDR2 YYNGEE. V shed 0 bases and J shed 2 bases, with 10 bases lying between them. CDR3 region: CASSVAAGFTDTQYF. The DNA of the CDR3 is TGTGCCAGCAGCGTAGCGGCGGGGTTCACAGATACGCAGTATTTT.

This clonotype was seen ten or more times. This chain links TRBV13 with TRBJ1-6; D is unclear. CDR1 PRHDT and CDR2 FYEKMQ come from the germline V gene (reference sequence). This CDR3 is built from 12 residues. The germline V and J ends were trimmed by 5 bases and 9 bases, with 8 bases remaining between them. CDR3 loop: CASSDDGSPLHF. The CDR3 nucleotides read TGTGCCAGCAGCGACGATGGTTCACCCCTCCACTTT.

This clonotype was counted ten times or more. The chain joins TRBV5-1 to TRBJ2-5; D ambiguous. V was trimmed by 0 bases and J by 0 bases, leaving 9 bases between them. The CDR3 has 15 residues. Per the germline V gene, CDR1 is SGHRS and CDR2 is YFSETQ. This CDR3 reads CASSLAPGHQETQYF. The CDR3 region has the DNA TGCGCCAGCAGCTTGGCCCCTGGCCACCAAGAGACCCAGTACTTC.

There are many counts of this clonotype. The rearrangement links TRBV27 to TRBJ1-5; 8 nucleotides align to TRBD1. V was clipped by 1 base and J by 3 bases; unmatched bases: 8. Germline V gene sequence: CDR1 MNHEY, CDR2 SMNVEV (reference sequence). CDR3 size: 17 residues. CDR3 sequence reads: CASSLYLTGVINQPQHF. In nucleotides, the CDR3 is TGTGCCAGCAGTTTATACTTGACAGGGGTGATCAATCAGCCCCAGCATTTT.

This clonotype was seen ten or more times. The chain links TRBV12-3 or TRBV12-4 to TRBJ1-2; a weak D match, TRBD1 (6 bases). The V end was cut by 6 bases, the J end by 6 bases, with 14 bases between. This CDR3 has 13 residues. The CDR3 sequence: CASSPSGGNGYTF. DNA of the CDR3: TGTGCCAGCAGCCCTTCGGGGGGCAATGGCTACACCTTC.

This clonotype was detected a few times. V and J are TRBV28 and TRBJ1-1, with no clear D. The V end was cut by 3 bases, the J end by 2 bases, with 13 bases between. This CDR3 is built from 15 residues. CDR1 MDHEN and CDR2 SYDVKM come from the germline V gene. In DNA, the CDR3 is TGTGCCAGCAGTTTGGCGGATGCGCTCAACACTGAAGCTTTCTTT. Translation gives CASSLADALNTEAFF. The full variable domain, rest sourced from reference TRBV28 and TRBJ1-1, is DVKVTQSSRYLVKRTGEKVFLECVQDMDHENMFWYRQDPGLGLRLIYFSYDVKMKEKGDIPEGYSVSREKKERFSLILESASTNQTSMYLCASSLADALNTEAFFGQGTRLTVV.

This clonotype has a count of ten or more. J is TRBJ2-5 and V is TRBV7-2, with a weak D call TRBD1 (6 bases). Per the germline V gene, CDR1 is SGHTA and CDR2 is FQGNSA. V was cut by 5 bases and J by 7 bases, with 17 bases left in between. The CDR3 runs to 14 residues. CDR3: CASSLGQPRSTQYF. CDR3 nucleotides: TGTGCCAGCAGCCTCGGACAGCCAAGATCGACCCAGTACTTC.

In its sample, this clonotype was seen a few times. J is TRBJ1-3 and V is TRBV10-3; 9 bases map to TRBD1. The CDR3 extends over 17 amino acids. V was clipped by 3 bases and J by 8 bases; unmatched bases: 14. Germline values: CDR1 ENHRY, CDR2 SYGVKD. Here the CDR3 reads CAISDTTQGALGDTIYF. The CDR3 region has the DNA TGTGCCATCAGTGATACTACACAGGGGGCCCTCGGGGACACCATATATTTT.

This clonotype was seen repeatedly, ten times or more. The chain carries TRBV7-9 and TRBJ2-5, with TRBD2 matching over 9 bases. Germline CDR1 SEHNR, CDR2 FQNEAQ (reference sequence). V lost 4 bases to trimming and J lost 10 bases; unmatched junction nucleotides: 16. CDR3 length equals 16 residues. This CDR3 reads CASSSLAGATEGDQYF. The CDR3 nucleotides read TGTGCCAGCAGCTCTTTAGCGGGAGCCACCGAGGGGGACCAGTACTTC. Full variable domain (outside the CDR3, taken from reference TRBV7-9 and TRBJ2-5): DTGVSQNPRHKITKRGQNVTFRCDPISEHNRLYWYRQTLGQGPEFLTYFQNEAQLEKSRLLSDRFSAERPKGSFSTLEIQRTEQGDSAMYLCASSSLAGATEGDQYFGPGTRLLVL.

This clonotype was detected a few times. The V call is TRBV10-2, the J call TRBJ2-2; 12 bases agree with TRBD2. Germline V gene lookup returns CDR1 WSHSY and CDR2 SAAADI. V lost 6 bases to trimming and J lost 3 bases; unmatched junction nucleotides: 5. The CDR3 has 16 amino acids. The CDR3 loop is CASRRLAGDHTGELFF. In DNA form, the CDR3 reads TGCGCCAGCAGAAGACTAGCGGGGGACCACACCGGGGAGCTGTTTTTT.

This clonotype was counted at least ten times. J is TRBJ2-2 and V is TRBV11-2; D remains ambiguous. V was shortened by 0 bases and J by 0 bases, with 11 bases between the two germline ends. CDR1 SGHAT and CDR2 FQNNGV come from the germline V gene. This CDR3 is built from 17 residues. Here the CDR3 DNA reads TGTGCCAGCAGCTTAGATCCTGAGCAAGCGAACACCGGGGAGCTGTTTTTT. Protein sequence: CASSLDPEQANTGELFF.

This clonotype occurred many times. The V and J genes are TRBV10-3 and TRBJ1-4; D ambiguous. In germline, CDR1 is ENHRY, CDR2 SYGVKD. V shed 11 bases and J shed 7 bases, with 14 bases lying between them. The CDR3 is made up of 12 amino acids. DNA for the CDR3: TGTGCCTCAGGCCCGTCCGGTGAAAAACTGTTTTTT. Translating gives CASGPSGEKLFF.